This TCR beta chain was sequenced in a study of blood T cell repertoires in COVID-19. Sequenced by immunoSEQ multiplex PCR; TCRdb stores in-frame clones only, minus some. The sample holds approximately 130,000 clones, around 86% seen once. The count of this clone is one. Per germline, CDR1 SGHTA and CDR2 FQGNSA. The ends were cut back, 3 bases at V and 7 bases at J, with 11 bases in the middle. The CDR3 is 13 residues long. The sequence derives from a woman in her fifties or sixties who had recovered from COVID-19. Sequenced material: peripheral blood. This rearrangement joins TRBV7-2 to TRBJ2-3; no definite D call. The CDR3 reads CASSLNWANTQYF. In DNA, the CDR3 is TGTGCCAGCAGCTTGAACTGGGCTAATACGCAGTATTTT.